A selection of T cell receptor beta chains follows, all from one sample in a study of blood T cell repertoires in COVID-19. Assay: immunoSEQ multiplex PCR; the TCRdb copy retains only in-frame clones and omits some. This sample carries about 150,000 clones, more than 75% of them seen once, and the ten largest clones take 8% to 9%. The sequenced sample was peripheral blood. These receptors were collected from a woman in her sixties with COVID-19, enrolled during active disease. Each CDR3 is given with its conserved first and last residue. D genes are given only for firm matches. Expanded clones get a size class; other rows say once, few or many, or leave the size out.

j_call: TRBJ2-3
d_call: .
v_call: TRBV4-1
clone_size: once
cdr3_aa: CASSPPLADTQYF
cdr3_nt: TGCGCCAGCAGCCCTCCCCTTGCAGATACGCAGTATTTT

j_call: TRBJ1-1
d_call: TRBD1
v_call: TRBV7-8
clone_size: .
cdr3_aa: CASSLTGTGGTMNTEAFF
cdr3_nt: TGTGCCAGCAGCTTGACCGGGACAGGGGGCACCATGAACACTGAAGCTTTCTTT

j_call: TRBJ1-1
d_call: .
v_call: TRBV18
clone_size: .
cdr3_aa: CASSLPLTGTEAFF
cdr3_nt: TGTGCCAGCTCACTCCCGCTTACGGGCACTGAAGCTTTCTTT

j_call: TRBJ1-5
d_call: .
v_call: TRBV11-2
clone_size: .
cdr3_aa: CASSLDGGPTQPQHF
cdr3_nt: TGTGCCAGCAGCTTAGACGGAGGGCCGACCCAGCCCCAGCATTTT

j_call: TRBJ2-3
d_call: .
v_call: TRBV7-8
clone_size: .
cdr3_aa: CASSPTGDTQYF
cdr3_nt: TGTGCCAGCAGCCCGACTGGAGATACGCAGTATTTT

j_call: TRBJ1-6
d_call: TRBD1
v_call: TRBV7-3
clone_size: .
cdr3_aa: CASSRDRSFNSPLHF
cdr3_nt: TGTGCCAGCAGCCGGGACAGGAGCTTTAATTCACCCCTCCACTTT

j_call: TRBJ2-3
d_call: .
v_call: TRBV10-1
clone_size: .
cdr3_aa: CASSEGDNTDTQYF
cdr3_nt: TGCGCCAGCAGTGAGGGGGACAACACAGATACGCAGTATTTT

j_call: TRBJ1-5
d_call: .
v_call: TRBV15
clone_size: few
cdr3_aa: CATSRDRVASQPQHF
cdr3_nt: TGTGCCACCAGCAGAGATCGGGTAGCGTCTCAGCCCCAGCATTTT

j_call: TRBJ2-1
d_call: TRBD2
v_call: TRBV7-9
clone_size: .
cdr3_aa: CASSLVGLAGGEEQFF
cdr3_nt: TGTGCCAGCAGCTTAGTTGGTCTAGCGGGAGGAGAGGAGCAGTTCTTC

j_call: TRBJ1-2
d_call: .
v_call: TRBV11-2
clone_size: few
cdr3_aa: CASRDSRKANYGYTF
cdr3_nt: TGTGCCAGCAGGGACAGCAGGAAAGCTAACTATGGCTACACCTTC

j_call: TRBJ2-5
d_call: TRBD2
v_call: TRBV20-1
clone_size: .
cdr3_aa: CSASSAGVTRETQYF
cdr3_nt: TGCAGTGCTAGTTCCGCGGGAGTTACTCGAGAGACCCAGTACTTC

j_call: TRBJ2-3
d_call: .
v_call: TRBV2
clone_size: .
cdr3_aa: CASSALRGDTQYF
cdr3_nt: TGTGCCAGCAGTGCACTCAGGGGAGATACGCAGTATTTT

j_call: TRBJ1-2
d_call: .
v_call: TRBV27
clone_size: .
cdr3_aa: CASWNSYGYTF
cdr3_nt: TGTGCCAGCTGGAACAGCTATGGCTACACCTTC

j_call: TRBJ1-2
d_call: TRBD1
v_call: TRBV6-6
clone_size: .
cdr3_aa: CASSYRGQGANYGYTF
cdr3_nt: TGTGCCAGCAGTTACAGGGGACAGGGGGCAAACTATGGCTACACCTTC

j_call: TRBJ2-3
d_call: .
v_call: TRBV7-2
clone_size: .
cdr3_aa: CASSLTAGRRDTQYF
cdr3_nt: TGTGCCAGCAGCTTAACCGCGGGGCGGAGAGATACGCAGTATTTT

j_call: TRBJ1-1
d_call: .
v_call: TRBV12-5
clone_size: .
cdr3_aa: CASGLALRLSVTEAFF
cdr3_nt: TGTGCTAGTGGTTTGGCACTCAGGTTATCGGTCACTGAAGCTTTCTTT

j_call: TRBJ2-1
d_call: TRBD2
v_call: TRBV9
clone_size: once
cdr3_aa: CASSVIAGGRNEQFF
cdr3_nt: TGTGCCAGCAGCGTCATAGCGGGGGGGCGAAATGAGCAGTTCTTC

j_call: TRBJ1-1
d_call: .
v_call: TRBV15
clone_size: once
cdr3_aa: CATSPRGGTEAFF
cdr3_nt: TGTGCCACCAGCCCACGGGGGGGGACTGAAGCTTTCTTT

j_call: TRBJ1-4
d_call: TRBD1
v_call: TRBV6-5
clone_size: many
cdr3_aa: CASTRDRDEKLFF
cdr3_nt: TGTGCCAGCACCCGGGACAGGGACGAAAAACTGTTTTTT

j_call: TRBJ1-1
d_call: .
v_call: TRBV3-1/TRBV3-2
clone_size: .
cdr3_aa: CASSPSARDTEAFF
cdr3_nt: TGTGCCAGCAGCCCCTCGGCCCGGGACACTGAAGCTTTCTTT

j_call: TRBJ2-1
d_call: TRBD2
v_call: TRBV13
clone_size: few
cdr3_aa: CASSSGLAGGRGQFF
cdr3_nt: TGTGCCAGCAGCTCTGGACTAGCGGGAGGCCGGGGGCAGTTCTTC

j_call: TRBJ1-5
d_call: TRBD1
v_call: TRBV18
clone_size: .
cdr3_aa: CASSPGQGSLIEPQHF
cdr3_nt: TGTGCCAGCTCACCTGGACAGGGCAGCCTCATAGAGCCCCAGCATTTT

j_call: TRBJ2-5
d_call: TRBD2
v_call: TRBV4-2
clone_size: .
cdr3_aa: CASSQVLPARGLAVQETQYF
cdr3_nt: TGTGCCAGCAGCCAAGTACTGCCGGCTCGCGGACTAGCGGTACAAGAGACCCAGTACTTC

j_call: TRBJ1-2
d_call: .
v_call: TRBV3-1/TRBV3-2
clone_size: .
cdr3_aa: CASSQGRGSLSSAYGYTF
cdr3_nt: TGTGCCAGCAGCCAAGGCCGCGGAAGCCTCTCCTCGGCGTATGGCTACACCTTC

j_call: TRBJ2-2
d_call: TRBD2
v_call: TRBV30
clone_size: .
cdr3_aa: CAYKRGSEAGELFF
cdr3_nt: TGTGCCTACAAGCGGGGGTCAGAAGCCGGGGAGCTGTTTTTT

j_call: TRBJ2-3
d_call: .
v_call: TRBV2
clone_size: .
cdr3_aa: CASSETLQDTQYF
cdr3_nt: TGTGCCAGCAGTGAGACATTGCAGGATACGCAGTATTTT

j_call: TRBJ2-5
d_call: .
v_call: TRBV18
clone_size: .
cdr3_aa: CASSHYRTAPRELETQYF
cdr3_nt: TGTGCCAGCTCGCATTATCGCACGGCCCCCCGGGAGTTAGAGACCCAGTACTTC

j_call: TRBJ2-7
d_call: .
v_call: TRBV12-3/TRBV12-4
clone_size: once
cdr3_aa: CASRAGQMNEQYF
cdr3_nt: TGTGCCAGCAGGGCGGGCCAGATGAACGAGCAGTACTTC

j_call: TRBJ2-1
d_call: .
v_call: TRBV5-1
clone_size: .
cdr3_aa: CASSPGTIMHEQFF
cdr3_nt: TGCGCCAGCAGCCCGGGGACAATTATGCATGAGCAGTTCTTC

j_call: TRBJ1-2
d_call: .
v_call: TRBV7-3
clone_size: .
cdr3_aa: CASSLMGGVNYGYTF
cdr3_nt: TGTGCCAGCAGCTTAATGGGCGGGGTTAACTATGGCTACACCTTC

j_call: TRBJ1-6
d_call: .
v_call: TRBV28
clone_size: .
cdr3_aa: CASSRTADNSPLHF
cdr3_nt: TGTGCCAGCAGCCGGACAGCGGATAATTCACCCCTCCACTTT

j_call: TRBJ2-1
d_call: TRBD2
v_call: TRBV3-1/TRBV3-2
clone_size: .
cdr3_aa: CASSQTSGRTLSYNEQFF
cdr3_nt: TGTGCCAGCAGCCAAACTAGCGGGAGGACCCTCTCCTACAATGAGCAGTTCTTC

j_call: TRBJ1-2
d_call: .
v_call: TRBV19
clone_size: .
cdr3_aa: CASSIQPGYYGYTF
cdr3_nt: TGTGCCAGTAGTATACAGCCGGGGTACTATGGCTACACCTTC

j_call: TRBJ1-1
d_call: TRBD1
v_call: TRBV29-1
clone_size: .
cdr3_aa: CSGEGGASTEAFF
cdr3_nt: TGCAGCGGGGAAGGGGGCGCCAGCACTGAAGCTTTCTTT

j_call: TRBJ1-1
d_call: .
v_call: TRBV3-1/TRBV3-2
clone_size: .
cdr3_aa: CASSQDGARYTEAFF
cdr3_nt: TGTGCCAGCAGCCAAGATGGGGCTCGCTACACTGAAGCTTTCTTT

j_call: TRBJ1-2
d_call: .
v_call: TRBV24-1
clone_size: once
cdr3_aa: CATSEVGSLGYTF
cdr3_nt: TGTGCCACCAGTGAAGTGGGCTCCCTCGGCTACACCTTC

j_call: TRBJ2-2
d_call: .
v_call: TRBV9
clone_size: .
cdr3_aa: CASSVVQSSTGELFF
cdr3_nt: TGTGCCAGCAGCGTAGTACAGAGTAGCACCGGGGAGCTGTTTTTT

j_call: TRBJ1-1
d_call: .
v_call: TRBV5-5
clone_size: .
cdr3_aa: CASSTSLVNTEAFF
cdr3_nt: TGTGCCAGCAGCACGAGCCTGGTGAACACTGAAGCTTTCTTT

j_call: TRBJ1-1
d_call: TRBD1
v_call: TRBV5-1
clone_size: .
cdr3_aa: CASSRGQGSTEAFF
cdr3_nt: TGCGCCAGCAGCCGAGGACAGGGGAGTACTGAAGCTTTCTTT

j_call: TRBJ2-1
d_call: .
v_call: TRBV5-5
clone_size: .
cdr3_aa: CASSPTTNEQFF
cdr3_nt: TGTGCCAGCAGCCCAACTACTAATGAGCAGTTCTTC

j_call: TRBJ2-1
d_call: .
v_call: TRBV6-1
clone_size: .
cdr3_aa: CASSEQGLGNNEQFF
cdr3_nt: TGTGCCAGCAGTGAACAGGGCTTGGGAAACAATGAGCAGTTCTTC

j_call: TRBJ2-2
d_call: .
v_call: TRBV5-1
clone_size: .
cdr3_aa: CASSLIRQTNTGELFF
cdr3_nt: TGCGCCAGCAGCTTGATCAGACAGACGAACACCGGGGAGCTGTTTTTT

j_call: TRBJ2-7
d_call: TRBD1
v_call: TRBV2
clone_size: .
cdr3_aa: CARGRDRASIKYF
cdr3_nt: TGTGCCAGGGGGAGGGACAGGGCATCGATTAAGTACTTC

j_call: TRBJ1-5
d_call: TRBD1
v_call: TRBV15
clone_size: .
cdr3_aa: CATAGQGEQPQHF
cdr3_nt: TGTGCCACCGCGGGGCAGGGGGAACAGCCCCAGCATTTT

j_call: TRBJ2-5
d_call: .
v_call: TRBV5-6
clone_size: .
cdr3_aa: CASSLRGSTETQYF
cdr3_nt: TGTGCCAGCAGCTTGCGAGGGTCCACAGAGACCCAGTACTTC

j_call: TRBJ2-1
d_call: TRBD2
v_call: TRBV7-9
clone_size: .
cdr3_aa: CASTVSGIPQFF
cdr3_nt: TGTGCCAGCACCGTCAGCGGGATCCCTCAGTTCTTC

j_call: TRBJ2-3
d_call: TRBD2
v_call: TRBV5-1
clone_size: .
cdr3_aa: CASTLRDSGATDTQYF
cdr3_nt: TGCGCCAGCACCCTCCGCGATAGCGGGGCCACAGATACGCAGTATTTT

j_call: TRBJ2-5
d_call: TRBD1
v_call: TRBV5-1
clone_size: many
cdr3_aa: CASSSGQGRETQYF
cdr3_nt: TGCGCCAGCAGCTCCGGACAGGGACGGGAGACCCAGTACTTC

j_call: TRBJ2-3
d_call: TRBD2
v_call: TRBV5-5
clone_size: .
cdr3_aa: CASSALAGTRRSTQYF
cdr3_nt: TGTGCCAGCAGCGCATTAGCCGGGACTAGGAGAAGTACGCAGTATTTT

j_call: TRBJ1-1
d_call: TRBD1
v_call: TRBV18
clone_size: .
cdr3_aa: CASSPMDRGRNTEAFF
cdr3_nt: TGTGCCAGCTCACCAATGGACAGGGGGAGGAACACTGAAGCTTTCTTT

j_call: TRBJ1-4
d_call: .
v_call: TRBV9
clone_size: once
cdr3_aa: CASSASGTSNEKLFF
cdr3_nt: TGTGCCAGCAGCGCTTCCGGGACTTCTAATGAAAAACTGTTTTTT

j_call: TRBJ1-5
d_call: .
v_call: TRBV28
clone_size: .
cdr3_aa: CASRSGSQPQHF
cdr3_nt: TGTGCCAGCAGGTCTGGCAGTCAGCCCCAGCATTTT

j_call: TRBJ1-2
d_call: .
v_call: TRBV19
clone_size: .
cdr3_aa: CASSMGGNLNYGYTF
cdr3_nt: TGTGCCAGTAGTATGGGGGGGAATTTAAACTATGGCTACACCTTC

j_call: TRBJ1-2
d_call: .
v_call: TRBV6-6
clone_size: .
cdr3_aa: CASSFTDYGYTF
cdr3_nt: TGTGCCAGCAGTTTCACAGACTATGGCTACACCTTC

j_call: TRBJ1-1
d_call: .
v_call: TRBV10-3
clone_size: .
cdr3_aa: CAISDSGSWNTEAFF
cdr3_nt: TGTGCCATCAGTGATTCAGGATCATGGAACACTGAAGCTTTCTTT

j_call: TRBJ1-2
d_call: .
v_call: TRBV27
clone_size: .
cdr3_aa: CASSTSGDGYTF
cdr3_nt: TGTGCCAGCAGTACCTCAGGGGATGGCTACACCTTC

j_call: TRBJ1-2
d_call: .
v_call: TRBV28
clone_size: .
cdr3_aa: CASRSGTYGQSALTPYGYTF
cdr3_nt: TGTGCCAGCAGGTCCGGGACCTACGGACAGTCAGCCCTAACACCGTATGGCTACACCTTC

j_call: TRBJ2-5
d_call: .
v_call: TRBV6-5
clone_size: .
cdr3_aa: CASRVNSETQYF
cdr3_nt: TGTGCCAGCAGAGTTAACTCGGAGACCCAGTACTTC

j_call: TRBJ2-6
d_call: .
v_call: TRBV5-1
clone_size: .
cdr3_aa: CASSLGSRAGVLTF
cdr3_nt: TGCGCCAGCAGCTTGGGCAGCCGGGCGGGCGTCCTGACTTTC

j_call: TRBJ1-4
d_call: .
v_call: TRBV5-4
clone_size: once
cdr3_aa: CASSLEAGNEKLFF
cdr3_nt: TGTGCCAGCAGCTTGGAAGCGGGTAACGAAAAACTGTTTTTT